This T cell receptor (beta chain) comes out of a study of blood T cell repertoires in COVID-19 (dated by TCRdb to 2018 to 2020). Concerning the study at large: Collaborator samples came from the United States, Italy and Spain and covered acute and convalescent phases of COVID-19. The prospective study material was composed of cDNA or gDNA derived from T cells, B-cell-depleted T cells, or PBMCs. Subjects who had been exposed to COVID-19, were actively infected with it, or had recovered from it provided the deeply sampled blood TCRbeta repertoires that made up the dataset. The repertoires were released in a freely available public database intended as a resource for research on the immune response to SARS-CoV-2. Samples came from the ongoing ImmuneRACE study (first 160 participants) plus 1,254 subjects from 6 global collaborators. A de-identified subject ID, COVID-19 status, age in years and sex were almost always included in the sample metadata. Where available, HLA class I and class II types were obtained from metadata supplied by the sample provider rather than from assay-based typing.

The CDR3, from cysteine to phenylalanine, totals 16 residues. The entry retains the CDR3 DNA only, 48 bases that are in frame from base 1. V is shortened by 4 bases, J by 0 bases, and the region joining them spans 13 bases. The germline V gene (reference sequence) specifies LGHDT as CDR1 and YNNKEL as CDR2. The immunoSEQ Assay, a bias-controlled multiplex PCR, was used to amplify TCRbeta CDR3 regions from genomic DNA. Per the source publication's procedure: The number of nucleated cells in each sample was estimated by amplification of reference gene primers within the assay. Sequence reads were collapsed and filtered to measure the absolute abundance of every unique TCRbeta CDR3 rearrangement. For each sample, productive Simpson clonality was calculated as the square root of Simpson's diversity index across productive rearrangements. This immuneACCESS table, as held by TCRdb, lists in-frame sequences with V and J called but not all clones. Of the missing ones, under half trace to an unresolved V gene in checked studies; the others have no known cause. Clone size and V and J calls were adopted from that table, with D and trimming inferred from the DNA. The sample includes just over 350,000 clones, with around nine tenths observed a single time. Roughly 6.6% of the sample lies in the top ten.

As regards this clone: Its recognized antigen is unknown. No much larger clonotype is one base removed from it; base qualities were not supplied.

What the work shows at the level of the full study, not this receptor alone: Clinical and demographic metadata were provided uncurated, with the amount varying by source and participant.

At one collaborating source in Seattle, patients were enrolled during active infection and were followed longitudinally through the course of disease. Collaborating institutions collected whole blood in K2EDTA tubes following their own protocols. For TCRbeta analysis, collaborators shipped samples in one of three forms: frozen whole blood, isolated PBMCs, or DNA extracted from either of those sample types. The sample was peripheral blood. The TCR sequence derives from a woman in her fifties or sixties with COVID-19, enrolled during active disease. The chain was built from TRBV3-1 (or the pseudogene TRBV3-2) and TRBJ1-3; confidence is insufficient to name the D gene. DNA sequence: TGTGCCAGCAGCCCCACCGTCAGTCTCTCTGGAAACACCATATATTTT. Its amino acids are CASSPTVSLSGNTIYF.